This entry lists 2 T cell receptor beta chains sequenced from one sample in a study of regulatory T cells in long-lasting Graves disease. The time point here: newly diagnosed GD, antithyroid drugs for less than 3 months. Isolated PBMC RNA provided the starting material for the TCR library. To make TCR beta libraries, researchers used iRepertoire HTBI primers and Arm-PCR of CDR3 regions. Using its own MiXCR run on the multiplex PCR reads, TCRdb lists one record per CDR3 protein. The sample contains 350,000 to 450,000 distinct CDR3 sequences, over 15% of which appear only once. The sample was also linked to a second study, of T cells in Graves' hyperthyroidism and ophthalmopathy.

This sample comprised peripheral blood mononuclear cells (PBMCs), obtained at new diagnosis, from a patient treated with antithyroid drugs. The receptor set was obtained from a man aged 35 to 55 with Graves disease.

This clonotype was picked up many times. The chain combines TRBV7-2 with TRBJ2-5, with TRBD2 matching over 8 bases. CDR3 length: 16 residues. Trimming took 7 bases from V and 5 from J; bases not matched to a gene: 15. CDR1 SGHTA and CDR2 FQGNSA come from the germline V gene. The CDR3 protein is CASTRQGGGTIETQYF. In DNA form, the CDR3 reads TGTGCCAGCACCCGCCAAGGCGGGGGGACTATCGAGACCCAGTACTTC.

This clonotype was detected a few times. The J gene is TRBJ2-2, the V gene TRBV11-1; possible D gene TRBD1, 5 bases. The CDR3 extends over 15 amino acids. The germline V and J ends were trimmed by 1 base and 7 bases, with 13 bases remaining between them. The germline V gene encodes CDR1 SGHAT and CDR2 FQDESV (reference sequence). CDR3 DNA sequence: TGTGCCAGCAGCTTAGGAGGCAGGGTATACGGGGAGCTGTTTTTT. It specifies CASSLGGRVYGELFF.